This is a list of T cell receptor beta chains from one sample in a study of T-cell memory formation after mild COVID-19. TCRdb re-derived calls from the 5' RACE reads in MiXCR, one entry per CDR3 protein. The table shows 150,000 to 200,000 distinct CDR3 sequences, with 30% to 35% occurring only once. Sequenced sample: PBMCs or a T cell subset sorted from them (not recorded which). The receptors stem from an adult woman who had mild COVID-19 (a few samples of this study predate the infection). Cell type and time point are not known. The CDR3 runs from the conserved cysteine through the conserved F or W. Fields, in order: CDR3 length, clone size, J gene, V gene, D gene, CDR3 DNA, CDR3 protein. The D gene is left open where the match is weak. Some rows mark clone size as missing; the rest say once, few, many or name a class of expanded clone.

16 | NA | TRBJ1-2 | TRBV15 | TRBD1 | TGTGCCACCAGCAGATTTCCGGGACAGGGTAACTATGGCTACACCTTC | CATSRFPGQGNYGYTF
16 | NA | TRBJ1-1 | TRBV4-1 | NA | TGCGCCAGCAGCCAACGATCAGGGGTCGCGAACACTGAAGCTTTCTTT | CASSQRSGVANTEAFF
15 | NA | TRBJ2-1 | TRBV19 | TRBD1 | TGTGCCAGTAGCCTCAGGGGGCAGGGACACAATGAGCAGTTCTTC | CASSLRGQGHNEQFF
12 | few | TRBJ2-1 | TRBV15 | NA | TGTGCCACCAGCTTCCAGACTGATGAGCAGTTCTTC | CATSFQTDEQFF
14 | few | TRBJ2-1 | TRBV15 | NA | TGTGCCACCAGCAGAGTTCCAGGACACAATGAGCAGTTCTTC | CATSRVPGHNEQFF
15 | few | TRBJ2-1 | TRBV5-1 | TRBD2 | TGCGCCAGCAGCTTGACCCTTAGCGGGAACTATGAGCAGTTCTTC | CASSLTLSGNYEQFF
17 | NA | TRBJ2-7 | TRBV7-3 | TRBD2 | TGTGCCAGCAGCTCTTCCTACGTAGTAGCGGGCCTGGACGAGCAGTACTTC | CASSSSYVVAGLDEQYF
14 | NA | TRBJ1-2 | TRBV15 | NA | TGTGCCACTGGTCGGCCCCTCTCTAACTATGGCTACACCTTC | CATGRPLSNYGYTF
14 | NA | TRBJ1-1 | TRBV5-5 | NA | TGTGCCAGCAGCTTGGAAGCAGGGGATGCTGAAGCTTTCTTT | CASSLEAGDAEAFF
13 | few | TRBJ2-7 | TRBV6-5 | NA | TGTGCCAGCAGTCCGACCAGCCCCTACGAGCAGTACTTC | CASSPTSPYEQYF
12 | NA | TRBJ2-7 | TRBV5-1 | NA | TGCGCCAGCAGCAAGGGATTCTACGAGCAGTACTTC | CASSKGFYEQYF
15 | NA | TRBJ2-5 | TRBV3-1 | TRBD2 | TGTGCCAGCAGCCCGCTGGCTAGCGGGAGGAAGACCCAGTACTTC | CASSPLASGRKTQYF
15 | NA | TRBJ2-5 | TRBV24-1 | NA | TGTGCCACCAGTGATTTCGCTTCCGAAGGAGAGACCCAGTACTTC | CATSDFASEGETQYF
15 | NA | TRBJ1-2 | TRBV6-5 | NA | TGTGCCAGCAGTTACTCGGGGGGACATCTTGATGGCTACACCTTC | CASSYSGGHLDGYTF
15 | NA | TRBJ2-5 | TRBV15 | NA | TGTGCCACCAGCAGAGTCAGATCTAAGGGAGAGACCCAGTACTTC | CATSRVRSKGETQYF
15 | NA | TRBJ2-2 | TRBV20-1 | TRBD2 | TGCAGTGCTAGGTCCGGGACTAGCGACGCCGGGGAGCTGTTTTTT | CSARSGTSDAGELFF
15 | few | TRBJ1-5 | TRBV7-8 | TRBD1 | TGTGCCAGCAGCTACGGGACAGGGGGGCATCAGCCCCAGCATTTT | CASSYGTGGHQPQHF
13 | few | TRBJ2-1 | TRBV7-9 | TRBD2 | TGTGCCAGCAGCACGGGACTAGTCAGTGAGCAGTTCTTC | CASSTGLVSEQFF
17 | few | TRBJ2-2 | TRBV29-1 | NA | TGCAGCGTTGACCGGGACATCCTACCAGCGGGGACCGGGGAGCTGTTTTTT | CSVDRDILPAGTGELFF
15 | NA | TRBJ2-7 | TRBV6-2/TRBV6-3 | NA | TGTGCCAGCAGTTACGCGGCAGCCCGTTCCTACGAGCAGTACTTC | CASSYAAARSYEQYF
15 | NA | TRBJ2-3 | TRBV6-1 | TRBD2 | TGTGCCAGCAGTAGACGGGGGGACCCCACAGATACGCAGTATTTT | CASSRRGDPTDTQYF
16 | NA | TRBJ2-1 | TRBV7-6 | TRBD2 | TGTGCCAGCAGCTTAGTAGCGGGGGGTGGTAGGGATGAGCAGTTCTTC | CASSLVAGGGRDEQFF
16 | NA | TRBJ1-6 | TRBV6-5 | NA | TGTGCCAGCAGCCCAACCGGGGGGTCCTATAATTCACCCCTCCACTTT | CASSPTGGSYNSPLHF
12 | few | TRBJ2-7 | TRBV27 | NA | TGTGCCAGCAGCCCTACAGGTCGAGAGCAGTACTTC | CASSPTGREQYF
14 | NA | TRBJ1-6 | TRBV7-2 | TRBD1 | TGTGCCAGCAGCTCCGGGACAGGGGGATCACCCCTCCACTTT | CASSSGTGGSPLHF
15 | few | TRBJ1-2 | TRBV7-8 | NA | TGTGCCAGCAGCTCTCGGTTCTCCGGATGGGACGGCTACACCTTC | CASSSRFSGWDGYTF